This record concerns one TCR beta chain sequence. Its target is not known. Within Nashville, Tennessee resided all donors, each a Caucasian adult. The data were obtained in a study of shared clonotypes between healthy human individuals. Study-level background: Aged between 18 and 49, the donors were two women and a few men.

Trimming stripped 7 bases from V and 2 bases from J, with 9 bases between. Per the germline V gene, CDR1 is SNHLY and CDR2 is FYNNEI. CDR3 length: 12 amino acids. Study-level points and caveats: Rarefaction gave evidence that sorted-subset sequencing remained incomplete despite large depth.

Each subset's genomic DNA was split evenly across several immunoSEQ plates. Measured with immunoSEQ multiplex PCR; TCRdb has only the in-frame clones, and not every one. This sample has 1.4 million or so clones; 97% to 99% occur once, and the top ten carry roughly 0.36%. The sequencing input was naive CD4+ T cells sorted from blood. Subset indicated: CD45RA+ positively selected. The sequence was collected from a man younger than 45 in good health. The chain uses TRBV2 and TRBJ2-7; tentatively, D is TRBD1 (6 bases). The DNA for the CDR3 is TGTGCCAGCACAGGGGAAACCTACGAGCAGTACTTC. Residues: CASTGETYEQYF.